One sample yielded the 5 T cell receptor beta chains listed below, sequenced in a study of STAT5B mutations in CD4+ large granular lymphocyte leukemia. Using immunoSEQ multiplex PCR, the repertoire was profiled, and TCRdb retains in-frame clones only, with some absent. The table shows around 27,000 clones, with 70% to 75% occurring only once. Sequencing was done on a sample of CD4+ T cells from blood buffy coats. The receptors shown here come from a human donor in good health.

The gene calls are TRBV9 and TRBJ2-1; TRBD2 matches at 14 bases. The CDR3 consists of 15 residues. The V segment lost 0 bases and the J segment 9 bases; nucleotides outside the gene matches: 2. Per the germline V gene, CDR1 is SGDLS and CDR2 is YYNGEE. This CDR3 reads CASSVEGLAGVEQFF. In DNA form, the CDR3 reads TGTGCCAGCAGCGTAGAGGGACTAGCGGGAGTTGAGCAGTTCTTC.

V and J are TRBV5-1 and TRBJ1-4; TRBD1 aligns across 8 bases. The length of the CDR3 is 16 residues. The junction had 4 bases not matched to a gene; V was cut back by 0 bases and J by 3 bases. Per germline, CDR1 SGHRS and CDR2 YFSETQ. The CDR3 reads CASSLGQGRPNEKLFF. CDR3 nucleotide sequence: TGCGCCAGCAGCTTGGGACAGGGGCGGCCTAATGAAAAACTGTTTTTT.

For the CDR3, the DNA is TGTGCCAGCAGCTTGGGACCACAGGGTGGAAACTATGGCTACACCTTC. Amino acid sequence: CASSLGPQGGNYGYTF. The V gene is TRBV5-6, the J gene TRBJ1-2; possible D gene TRBD1, 6 bases. Germline values: CDR1 SGHDT, CDR2 YYEEEE. Trimming took 0 bases from V and 2 from J, leaving 14 bases between them. This CDR3 spans 16 amino acids.

There are a few counts of this clone. V usage is TRBV19 and J usage is TRBJ1-4; D unresolved. Deletions cut 3 bases from V and 7 bases from J, with 9 bases between. Germline values: CDR1 LNHDA, CDR2 SQIVND (reference sequence). This CDR3 contains 13 residues. The CDR3 DNA is TGTGCCAGTAGTATCCTCCCGGGTGAAAAACTGTTTTTT. It codes for CASSILPGEKLFF.

This clone showed up just once. The V call is TRBV18, the J call TRBJ2-1; D is possibly TRBD2 (6 bases). With 3 bases removed from V and 5 bases from J, the gap between germline ends came to 14 bases. Germline-derived CDR1 and CDR2 are KGHSH and LQKENI. The CDR3 is 15 amino acids. In nucleotides, the CDR3 is TGTGCCAGCTCACCCCAGGGAGGCGGAGACAATGAGCAGTTCTTC. Protein sequence: CASSPQGGGDNEQFF.